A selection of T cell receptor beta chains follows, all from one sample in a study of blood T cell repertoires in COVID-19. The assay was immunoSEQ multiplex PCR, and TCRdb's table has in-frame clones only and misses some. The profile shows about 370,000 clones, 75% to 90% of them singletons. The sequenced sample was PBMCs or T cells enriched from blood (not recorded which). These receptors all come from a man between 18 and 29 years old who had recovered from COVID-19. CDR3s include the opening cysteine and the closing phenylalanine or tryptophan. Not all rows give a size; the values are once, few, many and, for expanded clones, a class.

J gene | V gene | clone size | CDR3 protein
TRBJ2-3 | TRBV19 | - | CASRSGSTDTQYF
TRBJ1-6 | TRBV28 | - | CASSEGAYSPLHF
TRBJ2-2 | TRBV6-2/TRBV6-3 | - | CASSYPLAGGTNTGELFF
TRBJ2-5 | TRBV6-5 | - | CASSPSVEFAQYF
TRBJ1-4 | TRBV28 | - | CASGLGGANEKLFF
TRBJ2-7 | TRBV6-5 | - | CASRRDRGTYEQYF
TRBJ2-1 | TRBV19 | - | CASSIGGYYTYNEQFF
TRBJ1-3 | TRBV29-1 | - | CSVGGTDSGNTIYF
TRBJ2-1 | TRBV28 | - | CASTTGGSPGEQFF
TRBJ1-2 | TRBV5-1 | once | CATSMGSNNYGYTF
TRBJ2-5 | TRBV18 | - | CASSPGSAEETQYF
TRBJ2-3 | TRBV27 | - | CASSLAPRDTQYF
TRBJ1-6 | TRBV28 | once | CASRGNGVPNSPLHF
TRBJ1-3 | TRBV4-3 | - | CASSQRNDRAVTGNTIYF
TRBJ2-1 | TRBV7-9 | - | CASNFGQGQDEQFF
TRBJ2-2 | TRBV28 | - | CAGTSGTGELFF
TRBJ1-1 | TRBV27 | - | CASSLKANTEAFF
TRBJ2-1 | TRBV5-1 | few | CASSWGTGGPEQFF
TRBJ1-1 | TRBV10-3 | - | CAIRTTGGNTEAFF
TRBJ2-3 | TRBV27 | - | CAPQPGLAGGITDTQYF
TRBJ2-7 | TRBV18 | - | CASSLQGAGEQYF
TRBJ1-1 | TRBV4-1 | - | CASSHGPLTPNTEAFF
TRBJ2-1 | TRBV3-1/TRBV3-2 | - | CASSPRGGGSYNEQFF
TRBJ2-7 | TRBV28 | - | CASSLYPGQGAYEQYF
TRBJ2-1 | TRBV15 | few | CATSRDQTGTPYNEQFF
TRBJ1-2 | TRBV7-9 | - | CASSRGTVAFGYTF
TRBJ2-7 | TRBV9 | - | CASSKGVHDEQYF
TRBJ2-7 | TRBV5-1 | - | CASSLAGGQGAVVQYF
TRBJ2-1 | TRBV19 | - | CASSILTSRDEQFF
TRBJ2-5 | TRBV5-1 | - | CASSIGTSGRQTQYF
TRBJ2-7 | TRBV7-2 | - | CASSPGQAGEQYF
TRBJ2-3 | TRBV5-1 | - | CASSLGGQGSDTQYF
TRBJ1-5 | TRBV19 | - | CASSSVSNSNQPQHF
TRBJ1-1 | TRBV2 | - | CASSVRDFTEAFF
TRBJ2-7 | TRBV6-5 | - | CASSPSGGIGYEQYF